This T cell receptor beta chain was sequenced for a study of T-cell reconstitution after alpha-beta-depleted transplantation in children. A library of TCRbeta sequences, prepared with unique molecular identifiers, was generated. TCRdb reanalysed the PCR reads using MiXCR and keeps one entry per CDR3 protein. The data hold around 670,000 distinct CDR3 sequences, with about 12% observed a single time. In the case of this clonotype: The antigen remains unidentified.

Trimming left V 2 bases short and J 9 bases short, with 11 bases between. This CDR3 is 13 amino acids long. CDR1 is MNHEY and CDR2 is SVGAGI in the germline V gene. Study findings and constraints: In patients about two months after transplant, alpha-beta T cells reportedly arose from several hundred expanded graft clones. The authors attributed T-cell counts and diversity one year after transplant mostly to newly produced T cells. Some patients owed their high day-60 TCRbeta diversity to surviving recipient T cells and thymic progenitors.

Sample: PBMCs, taken before TCRalphabeta/CD19-depleted stem cell transplant. J is TRBJ1-5 and V is TRBV6-5; D not resolved. The sequence came from a girl under 10 years old with congenital amegakaryocytic thrombocytopenia, due to receive a stem cell transplant. CDR3 sequence reads: CASSYGRARPQHF. Here the CDR3 DNA reads TGTGCCAGCAGTTACGGAAGGGCTCGGCCCCAGCATTTT.